This T cell receptor (beta chain) was obtained from a study of control samples from healthy donors and cancer patients. The protocol was immunoSEQ multiplex PCR, while the TCRdb copy is restricted to in-frame clones and leaves out a portion. Of roughly 200,000 clones in the sample, just under 95% were seen once. CDR3 length: 18 amino acids. Germline V lookup: CDR1 MDHEN, CDR2 SYDVKM. V shed 4 bases, J shed 3 bases, and the junction held 14 bases outside the gene matches. The clonotype originates from a man aged 50 or older in good health. Sample: blood. The gene calls are TRBV28 and TRBJ1-2; TRBD1 agrees at 10 bases. The CDR3 here is CASSSDGGTGESHYGYTF. The CDR3 nucleotides are TGTGCCAGCAGTTCCGATGGGGGGACAGGGGAATCTCACTATGGCTACACCTTC.